This is a list of T cell receptor beta chains from one sample in a study of cytomegalovirus exposure and HLA in healthy donors. Profiled with immunoSEQ multiplex PCR; TCRdb holds only in-frame clones, not every one. The sample consists of roughly 120,000 clones, around 60% of them appearing once. Sequencing input: PBMCs. Receptor source: a middle-aged woman in good health and CMV-seropositive. The CDR3 runs from the conserved cysteine through the conserved F or W. Each record gives: clone size, J gene, D gene, V gene, CDR3 protein, CDR3 DNA. The D gene is left open where the match is weak. Size tells how often a clone was seen (once, few, many) or the class of an expanded clone, and some rows leave it out.

NA,TRBJ2-3,NA,TRBV19,CASSLRGRTDTQYF,TGTGCCAGTAGTCTGCGGGGCCGCACAGATACGCAGTATTTT
NA,TRBJ2-1,TRBD2,TRBV4-1,CASSLGTSGRNEQFF,TGCGCCAGCAGCCTGGGGACTAGCGGGAGGAATGAGCAGTTCTTC
once,TRBJ2-1,TRBD2,TRBV7-9,CASGTSGIPGGNEQFF,TGTGCCAGCGGTACTAGCGGGATCCCGGGGGGAAATGAGCAGTTCTTC
NA,TRBJ1-1,NA,TRBV2,CATGDGRNTEAFF,TGTGCCACCGGAGACGGCAGGAACACTGAAGCTTTCTTT
NA,TRBJ2-1,NA,TRBV4-3,CASSQPGQGTYNEQFF,TGCGCCAGCAGCCAACCCGGGCAGGGGACCTACAATGAGCAGTTCTTC
NA,TRBJ2-1,NA,TRBV6-5,CASSYSPFDEQFF,TGTGCCAGCAGTTACTCCCCCTTCGATGAGCAGTTCTTC
NA,TRBJ2-7,TRBD1,TRBV5-1,CASSLEEGQGHSEQYF,TGCGCCAGCAGCTTGGAAGAAGGACAGGGTCACTCCGAGCAGTACTTC
NA,TRBJ2-1,TRBD2,TRBV18,CASSPSSGVPSSYNEQFF,TGTGCCAGCTCACCCTCCAGCGGGGTACCAAGCTCCTACAATGAGCAGTTCTTC
NA,TRBJ1-1,NA,TRBV6-5,CASSQNREADTEAFF,TGTGCCAGCAGTCAAAACAGGGAAGCCGACACTGAAGCTTTCTTT
NA,TRBJ1-2,NA,TRBV6-5,CASSYSATAGYTF,TGTGCCAGCAGTTACTCGGCAACAGCAGGCTACACCTTC
NA,TRBJ1-2,TRBD1,TRBV7-8,CASSLRQDRGYGYTF,TGTGCCAGCAGCCTCCGTCAAGACAGGGGATATGGCTACACCTTC
NA,TRBJ2-5,TRBD1,TRBV7-7,CASSRSPQGAQETQYF,TGTGCCAGCAGCCGATCACCGCAGGGGGCCCAAGAGACCCAGTACTTC
NA,TRBJ1-1,TRBD1,TRBV5-4,CASQGANTEAFF,TGTGCCAGCCAGGGGGCGAACACTGAAGCTTTCTTT
few,TRBJ1-2,TRBD1,TRBV18,CASSIDRGDNYGYTF,TGTGCCAGCTCAATCGACAGGGGGGATAACTATGGCTACACCTTC
NA,TRBJ1-2,TRBD1,TRBV29-1,CSVVGQDGGYTF,TGCAGCGTCGTCGGACAGGATGGCGGCTACACCTTC
once,TRBJ2-4,TRBD1,TRBV7-2,CASSLFALGTGQDIQYF,TGTGCCAGCAGCTTATTCGCTTTAGGGACAGGGCAAGACATTCAGTACTTC
once,TRBJ1-5,NA,TRBV13,CASSHAATGQPQHF,TGTGCCAGCAGTCATGCTGCAACGGGGCAGCCCCAGCATTTT
NA,TRBJ1-2,TRBD1,TRBV5-4,CASSKDRVAGYGYTF,TGTGCCAGCAGCAAAGACAGGGTGGCCGGGTATGGCTACACCTTC
NA,TRBJ2-2,TRBD1,TRBV7-2,CASSAGQANTGEMFF,TGTGCCAGCAGCGCGGGACAGGCGAACACCGGGGAGATGTTTTTT
NA,TRBJ2-7,TRBD2,TRBV4-2,CASSQGSAGVLYF,TGTGCCAGCAGCCAAGGCTCAGCGGGAGTCCTGTACTTC
once,TRBJ2-1,TRBD2,TRBV2,CASSGSGLAVYEQFF,TGTGCCAGCAGTGGATCGGGACTAGCGGTCTATGAGCAGTTCTTC
few,TRBJ1-1,NA,TRBV19,CASSMGPENTEAFF,TGTGCCAGTAGTATGGGGCCGGAGAACACTGAAGCTTTCTTT